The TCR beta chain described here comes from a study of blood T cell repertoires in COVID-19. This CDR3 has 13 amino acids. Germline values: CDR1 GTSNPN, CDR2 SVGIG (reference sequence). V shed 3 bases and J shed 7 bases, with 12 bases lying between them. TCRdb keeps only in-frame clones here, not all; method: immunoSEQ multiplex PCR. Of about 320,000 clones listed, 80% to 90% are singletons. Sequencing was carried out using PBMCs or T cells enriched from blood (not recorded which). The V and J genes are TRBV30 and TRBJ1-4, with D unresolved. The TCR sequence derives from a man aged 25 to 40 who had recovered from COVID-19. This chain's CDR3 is CAWSIPGSEKLFF. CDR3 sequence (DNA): TGTGCCTGGAGCATCCCTGGGAGTGAAAAACTGTTTTTT.